These 10 T cell receptor beta chains came from one sample sequenced in a study of blood T cell repertoires in COVID-19. Assay used: immunoSEQ multiplex PCR; TCRdb lists only in-frame clones, some missing. The sample contains hundreds of thousands of clones, about 89% of which appear only once. What was sequenced was peripheral blood. These receptors all stem from a woman younger than 45 with acute or convalescent COVID-19.

The chain combines TRBV2 with TRBJ2-7, with no clear D. With 8 bases removed from V and 2 bases from J, the gap between germline ends came to 10 bases. The CDR3 loop spans 12 amino acids. In germline, CDR1 is SNHLY, CDR2 FYNNEI. As DNA, the CDR3 is TGTGCCAGCGGAGAAGCCACCTACGAGCAGTACTTC. This sequence encodes CASGEATYEQYF.

V is TRBV21-1 and J is TRBJ1-5; TRBD1 is the table's D call, not checked against the DNA. TRBV21-1 is listed as a pseudogene. This CDR3 region has 16 residues. CDR3 coding DNA: TGTGCCAGCAGCAAAGCGTGGGAGCAGGGGAATCAGCCCCAGCATTTT. Translation gives CASSKAWEQGNQPQHF.

The J gene is TRBJ1-1, the V gene TRBV9; D is ambiguous. The CDR3 totals 13 residues. The V end lost 3 bases, the J end lost 0 bases, and 6 bases lay between the germline ends. In germline, CDR1 is SGDLS, CDR2 YYNGEE. DNA for the CDR3: TGTGCCAGCAGCGGGAGGATGAACACTGAAGCTTTCTTT. Residues: CASSGRMNTEAFF.

The chain recombines TRBV5-1 with TRBJ2-1, with a tentative D call TRBD2 (5 bases). CDR1 is SGHRS, CDR2 YFSETQ, per germline. V lost 5 bases and J 7 bases, leaving 16 bases between the germline ends. The CDR3 is 14 residues long. The CDR3, as DNA: TGCGCCAGCAGAAGAGCGAGGGCTAATAATGAGCAGTTCTTC. Its translation is CASRRARANNEQFF.

The chain joins TRBV4-2 to TRBJ2-3, with TRBD2 matching over 7 bases. V lost 0 bases, J lost 5 bases, and 5 bases stayed unmatched. This CDR3 is 15 amino acids long. Germline assignment: CDR1 LGHNA and CDR2 YNFKEQ. The CDR3 region has the DNA TGTGCCAGCAGCCAAGAGGTGGCTAGCGGAGATACGCAGTATTTT. This encodes CASSQEVASGDTQYF.

The chain couples TRBV5-1 to TRBJ2-1, with a weak D call TRBD2 (5 bases). Trimming shortened V by 0 bases and J by 7 bases, and 11 bases separated the two germline ends. Germline CDR1 reads SGHRS; CDR2 reads YFSETQ. The CDR3 contains 14 residues. CDR3 in amino acids: CASSLVGRVNEQFF. The CDR3 DNA reads as TGCGCCAGCAGCTTGGTGGGGAGAGTTAATGAGCAGTTCTTC.

The CDR3 DNA follows: TGCGCCAGCAGCCAAGTCGGGGTGGGACAGGGGGGCACTGAAGCTTTCTTT. Translating gives CASSQVGVGQGGTEAFF. The chain links TRBV4-1 to TRBJ1-1; TRBD1 aligns across 11 bases. Looked up from germline, CDR1 is MGHRA and CDR2 is YSYEKL. The CDR3 is 17 amino acids. With V trimmed by 1 base and J by 4 bases, 8 bases remained unmatched.

The chain uses TRBV7-2 and TRBJ1-3; D is ambiguous. CDR3 length: 14 residues. Between the trimmed V and J ends, which lost 5 bases and 1 base, there was a span of 9 bases. Germline V CDR1 and CDR2: SGHTA, FQGNSA. The CDR3 sequence is CASSPVGSGNTIYF. The CDR3 DNA reads as TGTGCCAGCAGCCCGGTCGGTTCTGGAAACACCATATATTTT.

The genes are TRBV30 and TRBJ2-2; D may be TRBD2 (6 bases). Germline V gene data show CDR1 as GTSNPN and CDR2 as SVGIG (reference sequence). This CDR3 is built from 15 residues. V shed 2 bases and J shed 6 bases, with 16 bases lying between them. The CDR3 region has the DNA TGTGCCTGGAGTAAACCGGGAGTTAGGGCCGGGGAGCTGTTTTTT. Translation gives CAWSKPGVRAGELFF.

The CDR3: CASGLVLGTSEGGNQPQHF. The CDR3 DNA sequence: TGTGCTAGTGGTTTGGTATTAGGGACATCAGAAGGCGGCAATCAGCCCCAGCATTTT. This rearrangement joins TRBV12-5 to TRBJ1-5; tentative D call: TRBD1 (6 bases). There are 19 residues in the CDR3. In germline, CDR1 is LGHNT, CDR2 FRNRAP. V was clipped by 0 bases and J by 2 bases, with 20 bases between them.